These 23 T cell receptor beta chains originate from one sample sequenced in a study of blood T cell repertoires in COVID-19. Assay: immunoSEQ multiplex PCR; the TCRdb copy retains only in-frame clones and omits some. The repertoire consists of under 400,000 clones, with approximately 89% occurring once and the leading ten covering less than 5%. Sequencing was done on a sample of peripheral blood. Source of these receptors: an older woman with COVID-19, enrolled during active disease.

The chain recombines TRBV18 with TRBJ1-5; TRBD1 aligns across 8 bases. Germline V lookup: CDR1 KGHSH, CDR2 LQKENI. V gave up 5 bases and J gave up 3 bases; unmatched junction bases: 12. This CDR3 is built from 17 residues. As DNA, the CDR3 is TGTGCCAGCTCAGTCACAGGGGGGAGAAGAGACAATCAGCCCCAGCATTTT. Amino acid sequence: CASSVTGGRRDNQPQHF.

J is TRBJ1-2 and V is TRBV5-6, with unresolved D. The CDR3 consists of 16 residues. V gave up 4 bases and J gave up 0 bases, with 16 bases separating them. Germline V lookup: CDR1 SGHDT, CDR2 YYEEEE. CDR3: CASSRFSTGANYGYTF. The CDR3 region has the DNA TGTGCCAGCAGCAGATTTTCGACGGGAGCTAACTATGGCTACACCTTC. The full variable domain, with the rest looked up from reference TRBV5-6 and TRBJ1-2, is DAGVTQSPTHLIKTRGQQVTLRCSPKSGHDTVSWYQQALGQGPQFIFQYYEEEERQRGNFPDRFSGHQFPNYSSELNVNALLLGDSALYLCASSRFSTGANYGYTFGSGTRLTVV.

This clone was seen a few times. This chain links TRBV7-2 with TRBJ2-2; TRBD2 matches 8 bases. CDR3 length: 15 residues. Germline V lookup: CDR1 SGHTA, CDR2 FQGNSA. J lost 1 base, V lost 5 bases, and 3 bases had no gene match. Written as DNA, the CDR3 is TGTGCCAGCAGCCGGACTAGCTTGAACACCGGGGAGCTGTTTTTT. This gives the protein CASSRTSLNTGELFF.

The chain employs TRBV15 and TRBJ1-1, with D possibly TRBD1 on 6 matching bases. Germline lookup yields CDR1 LNHNV and CDR2 YYDKDF (reference sequence). Trimming removed 3 bases from V and 7 bases from J, with 15 bases in between. CDR3 length equals 14 residues. DNA of the CDR3: TGTGCCACCAGCAGGCCAACAGGGCTGGGTGAAGCTTTCTTT. Protein: CATSRPTGLGEAFF.

The genes are TRBV7-9 and TRBJ2-7, with a tentative D call TRBD2 (5 bases). V lost 5 bases to trimming and J lost 0 bases, with 14 bases between them. CDR3 length equals 15 residues. The V gene's germline CDR1 is SEHNR and CDR2 FQNEAQ (reference sequence). The CDR3 spells CASSPPGIFSYEQYF. Here the CDR3 DNA reads TGTGCCAGCAGCCCGCCGGGAATATTCTCCTACGAGCAGTACTTC.

Only a few counts were recorded for this clone. The chain employs TRBV23-1 and TRBJ1-1; TRBD1 might be the D (5 bases). TRBV23-1 is given ORF status, its function remaining uncertain. Deletions cut 5 bases from V and 4 bases from J, with 26 bases between. The CDR3 extends over 18 amino acids. The CDR3 sequence: CASSDRERGDYRGTEAFF. CDR3 nucleotides: TGCGCCAGCAGTGATCGGGAGAGAGGGGACTATAGAGGCACTGAAGCTTTCTTT.

The chain couples TRBV24-1 to TRBJ1-2; 8 bases map to TRBD1. CDR3 length: 16 amino acids. J gave up 6 bases and V 5 bases, and 13 bases lay outside the gene matches. Looked up from germline, CDR1 is KGHDR and CDR2 is SFDVKD. In DNA, the CDR3 is TGTGCCACCAGTGGGGGGACAGGAAGAGGTTTGGATGGCTACACCTTC. It encodes CATSGGTGRGLDGYTF.

The chain has TRBV6-5 and TRBJ1-6, with D unresolved. This CDR3 contains 13 residues. V dropped 2 bases and J dropped 5 bases, with 4 bases sitting between them. From germline, CDR1 is MNHEY and CDR2 SVGAGI. This chain's CDR3 is CASSYTHNSPLHF. As DNA, the CDR3 is TGTGCCAGCAGTTACACTCATAATTCACCCCTCCACTTT.

This clone has a single count. Relative to the germline gene, one junction end is altered; a read error may explain this. V and J are TRBV11-2 and TRBJ1-1; D gene unclear. This CDR3 is built from 13 residues. The germline gives CDR1 SGHAT, CDR2 FQNNGV. CDR3 nucleotide sequence: TGTGCCAGCAGCTTGCGGCGGAACACTGAAACTTTCTTT. This gives the protein CASSLRRNTETFF.

V gene TRBV9 combines with J gene TRBJ1-1; D unclear. Trimming stripped 0 bases from V and 0 bases from J, with 6 bases between. Germline CDR1 SGDLS, CDR2 YYNGEE. The CDR3 extends over 14 amino acids. The CDR3 loop reads CASSVGSVNTEAFF. The CDR3 DNA is TGTGCCAGCAGCGTAGGAAGCGTGAACACTGAAGCTTTCTTT.

This rearrangement joins TRBV4-1 to TRBJ2-3, with 14 positions matching TRBD2. The CDR3 has 18 amino acids. Trimming cost V 4 bases and J 6 bases; bases outside gene matches: 12. From germline, CDR1 is MGHRA and CDR2 YSYEKL. CDR3 DNA: TGCGCCAGCAGCCTTCGTCAGGGACTAGCGGGGGCGGGGGATACGCAGTATTTT. Translated: CASSLRQGLAGAGDTQYF.

The chain uses TRBV6-2 or TRBV6-3 and TRBJ2-7; 9 positions match TRBD1. This CDR3 is built from 15 residues. The V segment lost 5 bases and the J segment 2 bases; nucleotides outside the gene matches: 7. CDR1 and CDR2 (germline): MNHEY, SVGEGT. CDR3: CASSDPGQGTYEQYF. CDR3 nucleotides: TGTGCCAGCAGTGATCCGGGACAGGGCACCTACGAGCAGTACTTC.

V and J are TRBV3-1 (or the pseudogene TRBV3-2) and TRBJ1-4, with 9 nucleotides matching TRBD1. Trimming took 0 bases from V and 6 from J; bases not matched to a gene: 5. CDR3 size: 16 residues. Germline V gives CDR1 LGHDT, CDR2 YNNKEL (reference sequence). CDR3 sequence reads: CASSQEGRTGDEKLFF. Here the CDR3 DNA reads TGTGCCAGCAGCCAAGAGGGAAGGACAGGGGATGAAAAACTGTTTTTT.

This rearrangement joins TRBV7-2 to TRBJ2-7; 12 bases line up with TRBD2. Trimming at V came to 1 base and at J to 3 bases, leaving 1 base not matched to a gene. The CDR3 loop spans 15 amino acids. Looked up from germline, CDR1 is SGHTA and CDR2 is FQGNSA. CDR3 DNA sequence: TGTGCCAGCAGCTTAGAACTAGCGGGGGGCTACGAGCAGTACTTC. Residues: CASSLELAGGYEQYF. Complete variable domain (other parts from reference TRBV7-2 and TRBJ2-7): GAGVSQSPSNKVTEKGKDVELRCDPISGHTALYWYRQSLGQGLEFLIYFQGNSAPDKSGLPSDRFSAERTGGSVSTLTIQRTQQEDSAVYLCASSLELAGGYEQYFGPGTRLTVT.

This chain uses TRBV9 with TRBJ1-4; 9 bases match TRBD1. J was trimmed by 7 bases and V by 4 bases; bases with no gene match: 17. This CDR3 is built from 18 residues. Germline CDR1 SGDLS, CDR2 YYNGEE. The CDR3 here is CASSPRPGTGKRGEKLFF. Here the CDR3 DNA reads TGTGCCAGCAGCCCCCGTCCCGGGACAGGGAAGAGAGGTGAAAAACTGTTTTTT.

The CDR3 DNA reads as TGTGCCAGCAGCTTACTGACAGGGGGATCCTACGAGCAGTACTTC. This sequence encodes CASSLLTGGSYEQYF. The V and J genes are TRBV7-6 and TRBJ2-7; 9 bases fit TRBD1. Germline CDR1 and CDR2: SGHVS and FNYEAQ. The V and J ends lost 2 bases and 1 base, in that order; junction bases with no gene match: 3. This CDR3 has 15 residues.

The rearrangement joins TRBV3-1 (or the pseudogene TRBV3-2) to TRBJ1-2; possible D gene TRBD1, 6 bases. The CDR3 contains 14 residues. Trimming pared 3 bases from V and 4 bases from J, leaving 12 bases between. Germline CDR1 reads LGHDT; CDR2 reads YNNKEL (reference sequence). CDR3 sequence (DNA): TGTGCCAGCAGCCAGAGGACAGCAGCCTATGGCTACACCTTC. This gives the protein CASSQRTAAYGYTF.

The V call is TRBV19, the J call TRBJ2-1; tentatively, D is TRBD1 (5 bases). CDR1 and CDR2 (germline): LNHDA, SQIVND (reference sequence). V lost 5 bases and J lost 9, with 14 bases in between. This CDR3 comprises 13 residues. CDR3 region: CASSFSDSVEQFF. Here the CDR3 DNA reads TGTGCCAGTAGTTTCTCTGACAGCGTTGAGCAGTTCTTC.

The V gene is TRBV20-1, the J gene TRBJ1-2; D is uncertain. V was cut by 7 bases and J by 4 bases, with 7 bases left in between. Germline assignment: CDR1 DFQATT and CDR2 SNEGSKA (reference sequence). The CDR3 consists of 10 residues. In DNA form, the CDR3 reads TGCAGTGGTACCGGCTATGGCTACACCTTC. This codes for CSGTGYGYTF.

The table lists this clone with a count of one. The chain joins TRBV30 to TRBJ1-1; D is possibly TRBD1 (6 bases). Germline V gene data show CDR1 as GTSNPN and CDR2 as SVGIG (reference sequence). V lost 3 bases, J lost 9 bases, and 14 bases lay in between. The CDR3 runs to 12 residues. In nucleotides, the CDR3 is TGTGCCTGGAGCCAAGGTGGACAGAAAGCTTTCTTT. Its protein is CAWSQGGQKAFF.

This clone appeared a single time. The gene calls are TRBV5-6 and TRBJ2-7; possible D gene TRBD1, 6 bases. The CDR3 totals 15 residues. V lost 3 bases and J 2 bases, leaving 15 bases between the germline ends. CDR1 and CDR2 (germline): SGHDT, YYEEEE. CDR3 in DNA: TGTGCCAGCAGCTCGCCGGGACACCGAACCTACGAGCAGTACTTC. As protein: CASSSPGHRTYEQYF.

The chain uses TRBV10-3 and TRBJ1-1, with 8 bases identical to TRBD1. Germline CDR1 reads ENHRY; CDR2 reads SYGVKD. J gave up 5 bases and V 5 bases, and 19 bases lay outside the gene matches. The CDR3 loop spans 18 amino acids. The CDR3 DNA follows: TGTGCCATCAGTACAAAAACAGGGGGTAGTTTATTATCAACTGAAGCTTTCTTT. Amino acids: CAISTKTGGSLLSTEAFF.

The rearrangement uses TRBV3-1 (or the pseudogene TRBV3-2) and TRBJ2-5; D may be TRBD2 (6 bases). Germline lookup yields CDR1 LGHDT and CDR2 YNNKEL (reference sequence). This CDR3 contains 13 residues. V shed 3 bases and J shed 5 bases, with 10 bases lying between them. The CDR3 here is CASSQERVETQYF. CDR3 in DNA: TGTGCCAGCAGCCAGGAGCGGGTGGAGACCCAGTACTTC.